A single T cell receptor beta chain is shown here with its context. The data derive from a study of blood T cell repertoires in COVID-19. Study background: There were acute and convalescent COVID-19 samples, and they came from the United States, Italy and Spain.

V was pared by 0 bases and J by 7 bases, with 7 bases of the junction left unmatched. Germline-derived CDR1 and CDR2 are LGHNA and YSLEER. The CDR3 extends over 16 amino acids. Authors' data handling: Estimation of nucleated cell counts relied on the amplification of reference gene primers. The table came from immunoSEQ multiplex PCR; TCRdb's copy has only in-frame clones and leaves some out. V and J calls and clone size are given by that table; D and trimming were obtained from the DNA. The sample lists 70,000 or so clones, 90% seen once, with about 5.1% in the top ten. The sequence derives from a woman between 18 and 29 years old with acute or convalescent COVID-19. The rearrangement joins TRBV4-3 to TRBJ2-1, with TRBD2 identical over 9 bases. Sequenced input: peripheral blood. The CDR3 loop is CASSQDPPSGINEQFF. The CDR3 region has the DNA TGCGCCAGCAGCCAAGATCCCCCTAGCGGGATAAATGAGCAGTTCTTC.